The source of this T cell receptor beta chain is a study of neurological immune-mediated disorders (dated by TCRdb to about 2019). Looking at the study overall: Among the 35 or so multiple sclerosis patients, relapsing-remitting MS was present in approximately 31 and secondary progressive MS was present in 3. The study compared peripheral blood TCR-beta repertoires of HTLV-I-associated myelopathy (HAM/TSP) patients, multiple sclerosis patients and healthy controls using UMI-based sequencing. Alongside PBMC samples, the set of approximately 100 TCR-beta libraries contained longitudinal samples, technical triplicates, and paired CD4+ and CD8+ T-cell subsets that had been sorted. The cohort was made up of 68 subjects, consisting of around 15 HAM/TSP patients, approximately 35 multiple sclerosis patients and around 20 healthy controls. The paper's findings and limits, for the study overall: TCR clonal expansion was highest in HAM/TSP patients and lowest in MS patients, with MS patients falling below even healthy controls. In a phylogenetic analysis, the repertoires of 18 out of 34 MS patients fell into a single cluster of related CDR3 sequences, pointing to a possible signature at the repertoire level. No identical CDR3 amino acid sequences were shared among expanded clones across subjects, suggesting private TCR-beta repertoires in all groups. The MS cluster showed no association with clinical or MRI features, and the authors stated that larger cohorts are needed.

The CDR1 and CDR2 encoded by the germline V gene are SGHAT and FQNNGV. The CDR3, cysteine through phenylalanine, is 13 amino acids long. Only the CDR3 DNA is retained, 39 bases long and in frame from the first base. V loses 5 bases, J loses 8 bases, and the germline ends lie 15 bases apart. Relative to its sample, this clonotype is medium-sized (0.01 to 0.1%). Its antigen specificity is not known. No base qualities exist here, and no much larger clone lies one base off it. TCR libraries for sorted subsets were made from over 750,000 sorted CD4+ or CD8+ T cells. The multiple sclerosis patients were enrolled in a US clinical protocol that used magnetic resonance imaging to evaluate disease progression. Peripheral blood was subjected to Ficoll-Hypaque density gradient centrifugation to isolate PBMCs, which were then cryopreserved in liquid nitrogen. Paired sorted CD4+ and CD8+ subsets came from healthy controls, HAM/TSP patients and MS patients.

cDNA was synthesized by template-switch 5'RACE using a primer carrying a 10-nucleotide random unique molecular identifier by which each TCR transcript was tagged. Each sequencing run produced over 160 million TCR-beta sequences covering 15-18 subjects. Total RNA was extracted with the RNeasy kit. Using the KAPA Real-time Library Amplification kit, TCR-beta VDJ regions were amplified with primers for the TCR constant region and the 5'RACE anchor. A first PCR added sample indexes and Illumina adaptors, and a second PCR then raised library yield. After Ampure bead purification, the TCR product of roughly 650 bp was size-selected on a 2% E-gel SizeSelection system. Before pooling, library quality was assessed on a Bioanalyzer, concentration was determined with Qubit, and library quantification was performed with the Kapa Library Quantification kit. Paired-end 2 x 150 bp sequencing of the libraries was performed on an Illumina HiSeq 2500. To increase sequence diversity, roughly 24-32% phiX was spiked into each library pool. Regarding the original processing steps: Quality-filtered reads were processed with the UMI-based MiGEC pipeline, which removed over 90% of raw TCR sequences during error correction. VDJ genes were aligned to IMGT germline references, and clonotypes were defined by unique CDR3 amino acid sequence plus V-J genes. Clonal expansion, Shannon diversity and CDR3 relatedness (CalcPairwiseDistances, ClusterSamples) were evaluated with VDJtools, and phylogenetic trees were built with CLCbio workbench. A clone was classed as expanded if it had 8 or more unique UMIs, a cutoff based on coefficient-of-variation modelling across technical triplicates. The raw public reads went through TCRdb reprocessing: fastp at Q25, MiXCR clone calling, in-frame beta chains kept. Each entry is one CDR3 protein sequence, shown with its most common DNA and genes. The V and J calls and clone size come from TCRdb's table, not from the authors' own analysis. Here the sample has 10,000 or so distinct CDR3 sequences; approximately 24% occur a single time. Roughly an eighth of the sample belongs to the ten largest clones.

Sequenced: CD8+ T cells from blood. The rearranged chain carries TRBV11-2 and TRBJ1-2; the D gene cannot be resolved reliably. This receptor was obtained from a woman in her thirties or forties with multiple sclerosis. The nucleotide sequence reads TGTGCCAGCAGCCGAACACCCGTTATGGGCTACACCTTC. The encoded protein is CASSRTPVMGYTF.